This T cell receptor (beta chain) was recorded in a study of T cell responses to AZD1222 COVID-19 vaccine. Clones were sequenced by immunoSEQ multiplex PCR, and TCRdb holds only the in-frame ones, with some missing. The sample holds 150,000 to 200,000 clones; around 94% are singletons and the top ten take more than 0.8%. This material consisted of peripheral blood, taken on day 0 of AZD1222 vaccination. This sequence originates from an adult in good health.

This CDR3 reads CASSVTPQVDGNTIYF. For the CDR3, the DNA is TGTGCCAGCAGCGTTACACCACAGGTAGATGGAAACACCATATATTTT. The V call is TRBV9, the J call TRBJ1-3, with D perhaps TRBD1 (5 bases). The V and J ends lost 2 bases and 3 bases respectively, with 15 bases between them. Germline loops: CDR1 SGDLS, CDR2 YYNGEE. This CDR3 comprises 16 residues.